These 19 T cell receptor beta chains were sequenced from one sample in a study of T cell changes during pregnancy in multiple sclerosis. The repertoire was sequenced with immunoSEQ multiplex PCR; TCRdb's copy has only in-frame clones and lacks some. The sample yields over 55,000 clones, 94% seen once. Here the sequenced sample was CD8+ T cells from peripheral blood mononuclear cells, taken in the third trimester of pregnancy. The receptors come from a female donor with multiple sclerosis, enrolled in a pregnancy study.

There are a few counts of this clone. The rearrangement links TRBV4-1 to TRBJ2-3; TRBD2 matches at 14 bases. The CDR3 consists of 18 residues. Germline V CDR1 and CDR2: MGHRA, YSYEKL. V lost 4 bases and J lost 6; bases outside the gene matches: 12. CDR3 in amino acids: CASSLQAGTSGRADTQYF. Written as DNA, the CDR3 is TGCGCCAGCAGCCTTCAAGCCGGGACTAGCGGGAGAGCGGATACGCAGTATTTT.

This clone was found a few times. The chain joins TRBV15 to TRBJ1-2; the D is unclear. Per the germline V gene, CDR1 is LNHNV and CDR2 is YYDKDF (reference sequence). The length of the CDR3 is 17 residues. V lost 0 bases and J lost 8, with 22 bases in between. The chain's CDR3 is CATSRDRGPELNFGYTF. The CDR3, as DNA: TGTGCCACCAGCAGAGATAGAGGGCCCGAGCTAAACTTCGGCTACACCTTC. The whole variable domain, filled in from reference TRBV15 and TRBJ1-2, reads DAMVIQNPRYQVTQFGKPVTLSCSQTLNHNVMYWYQQKSSQAPKLLFHYYDKDFNNEADTPDNFQSRRPNTSFCFLDIRSPGLGDTAMYLCATSRDRGPELNFGYTFGSGTRLTVV.

The chain is built from TRBV5-1 and TRBJ2-7; 11 positions agree with TRBD2. This CDR3 comprises 18 residues. Trimming cost V 2 bases and J 3 bases; bases outside gene matches: 13. Germline V gene data show CDR1 as SGHRS and CDR2 as YFSETQ. The CDR3 loop reads CASSLGVAGGPGYYEQYF. The CDR3 DNA reads TGCGCCAGCAGCTTAGGGGTAGCGGGAGGGCCCGGGTACTACGAGCAGTACTTC.

The chain has TRBV11-3 and TRBJ2-3; TRBD2 matches 12 bases. CDR3 length: 16 amino acids. From germline, CDR1 is SGHNT and CDR2 YENEEA. J was trimmed by 6 bases and V by 7 bases; bases with no gene match: 11. CDR3 DNA sequence: TGTGCCAGCATCAGACGATCTAGCGGGAGGGCGGATACGCAGTATTTT. Translation: CASIRRSSGRADTQYF.

The V gene is TRBV5-4, the J gene TRBJ2-7; a weak D match, TRBD1 (5 bases). CDR1 SGHNT and CDR2 YYREEE come from the germline V gene (reference sequence). Trimming took off 1 base at V and 5 bases at J, with 10 bases between the two ends. There are 13 residues in the CDR3. The CDR3 loop is CASSLRGFNEQYF. The CDR3 nucleotides read TGTGCCAGCAGCTTGAGGGGTTTCAACGAGCAGTACTTC.

This chain links TRBV5-6 with TRBJ1-5; D perhaps matches TRBD1 (5 bases). Germline V gene sequence: CDR1 SGHDT, CDR2 YYEEEE. The CDR3 runs to 12 residues. Trimming took 2 bases from V and 9 from J, leaving 9 bases between them. The CDR3 nucleotides are TGTGCCAGCAGCTTACAGGATCGGCCCCAGCATTTT. This translates into CASSLQDRPQHF. The complete variable domain, with remaining parts taken from reference TRBV5-6 and TRBJ1-5, reads DAGVTQSPTHLIKTRGQQVTLRCSPKSGHDTVSWYQQALGQGPQFIFQYYEEEERQRGNFPDRFSGHQFPNYSSELNVNALLLGDSALYLCASSLQDRPQHFGDGTRLSIL.

V usage is TRBV7-2 and J usage is TRBJ2-7; D may be TRBD1 (5 bases). V lost 2 bases and J 2 bases, leaving 13 bases between the germline ends. This CDR3 has 15 residues. Germline loops: CDR1 SGHTA, CDR2 FQGNSA. CDR3 sequence reads: CASSLISQEAYEQYF. In DNA, the CDR3 is TGTGCCAGCAGCTTAATCTCACAGGAAGCCTACGAGCAGTACTTC.

Concerning this clone: The same CDR3 arises from other DNA sequences in this sample as well. The chain carries TRBV9 and TRBJ1-3; D call uncertain. The germline gives CDR1 SGDLS, CDR2 YYNGEE. The V gene lost 3 bases and the J gene lost 4 bases, with 17 bases spanning the gap. The length of the CDR3 is 16 residues. The CDR3 region is CASSAHTTAEGNTIYF. DNA for the CDR3: TGTGCCAGCAGCGCCCATACTACGGCAGAAGGAAACACCATATATTTT. Full variable domain (outside the CDR3, taken from reference TRBV9 and TRBJ1-3): DSGVTQTPKHLITATGQRVTLRCSPRSGDLSVYWYQQSLDQGLQFLIQYYNGEERAKGNILERFSAQQFPDLHSELNLSSLELGDSALYFCASSAHTTAEGNTIYFGEGSWLTVV.

The chain has TRBV19 and TRBJ2-5; TRBD2 matches at 7 bases. Germline assignment: CDR1 LNHDA and CDR2 SQIVND (reference sequence). This CDR3 has 12 residues. The V gene end was trimmed by 5 bases and the J gene end by 3 bases; junction bases not matched to a gene: 0. The chain's CDR3 is CASSRGEETQYF. CDR3 in DNA: TGTGCCAGTAGTCGGGGGGAAGAGACCCAGTACTTC.

The rearrangement uses TRBV11-2 and TRBJ2-3; tentatively, D is TRBD2 (5 bases). The CDR3 sequence is 15 residues long. Germline values: CDR1 SGHAT, CDR2 FQNNGV. The V end lost 5 bases, the J end lost 2 bases, and 14 bases lay between the germline ends. The CDR3 DNA follows: TGTGCCAGCAGCGACGGGATCTCCAACACAGATACGCAGTATTTT. Translation gives CASSDGISNTDTQYF.

J is TRBJ2-7 and V is TRBV6-1; D is unresolved. Germline loops: CDR1 MNHNS, CDR2 SASEGT. The CDR3 length is 13 residues. V lost 4 bases and J 3 bases, leaving 10 bases between the germline ends. The chain's CDR3 is CASSGAVSYEQYF. The DNA of the CDR3 is TGTGCCAGCAGTGGGGCCGTGAGCTACGAGCAGTACTTC.

The rearrangement links TRBV27 to TRBJ2-7; 7 bases are a match to TRBD1. The CDR3 spans 14 residues. Trimming at V came to 5 bases and at J to 6 bases, leaving 10 bases not matched to a gene. Germline V gene lookup returns CDR1 MNHEY and CDR2 SMNVEV (reference sequence). The CDR3 sequence: CASSLQGSLSEQYF. The DNA of the CDR3 is TGTGCCAGCAGTCTACAGGGGTCCCTCTCCGAGCAGTACTTC.

The V gene is TRBV28, the J gene TRBJ2-2; D gene uncertain. CDR1 is MDHEN, CDR2 SYDVKM, per germline. This CDR3 comprises 14 residues. V was clipped by 1 base and J by 2 bases, with 5 bases between them. The CDR3 spells CASSLFSNTGELFF. The CDR3 DNA is TGTGCCAGCAGTTTATTTAGTAACACCGGGGAGCTGTTTTTT.

The count of this clone is one. This chain joins TRBV13 and TRBJ1-1, with D perhaps TRBD1 (6 bases). Trimming took off 5 bases at V and 8 bases at J, with 12 bases between the two ends. The length of the CDR3 is 12 residues. Germline lookup yields CDR1 PRHDT and CDR2 FYEKMQ (reference sequence). The CDR3 region is CASSGRDIEAFF. CDR3 in DNA: TGTGCCAGCAGCGGAAGGGACATAGAAGCTTTCTTT.

The gene calls are TRBV6-5 and TRBJ2-3; D is unresolved. The CDR3 totals 13 residues. Germline-derived CDR1 and CDR2 are MNHEY and SVGAGI. V was shortened by 2 bases and J by 2 bases, with 5 bases between the two germline ends. DNA for the CDR3: TGTGCCAGCAGTTACCTCTCCACAGATACGCAGTATTTT. The encoded protein is CASSYLSTDTQYF.

This chain joins TRBV10-3 and TRBJ1-2; TRBD1 is a possible D gene (5 bases). The CDR3 length is 17 residues. CDR1 is ENHRY and CDR2 is SYGVKD in the germline V gene. Trimming removed 3 bases at V and 2 bases at J, with 19 bases between. The CDR3 reads CAISDGISAGPNYGYTF. In DNA form, the CDR3 reads TGTGCCATCAGTGATGGAATTTCGGCAGGGCCGAACTATGGCTACACCTTC.

The CDR3 region has the DNA TGTGCCAGTAGTACGGGCAGGACTAGCGGGCGGGCCTACGAGCAGTACTTC. Translation: CASSTGRTSGRAYEQYF. The chain recombines TRBV19 with TRBJ2-7; 11 bases align to TRBD2. The CDR3 has 17 residues. In germline, CDR1 is LNHDA, CDR2 SQIVND (reference sequence). V was pared by 4 bases and J by 2 bases, with 10 bases of the junction left unmatched.

The sample holds a few counts of this clone. The J gene is TRBJ2-3, the V gene TRBV1; TRBD2 was called by the table and not checked on the DNA. TRBV1 is flagged as a pseudogene. There are 16 residues in the CDR3. The chain's CDR3 is CTSSQVPAGGPDTQYF. In DNA form, the CDR3 reads TGCACCAGCAGCCAAGTTCCAGCGGGAGGCCCAGATACGCAGTATTTT.

The rearrangement joins TRBV11-2 to TRBJ1-2; TRBD1 might be the D (5 bases). Germline loops: CDR1 SGHAT, CDR2 FQNNGV. V lost 3 bases, J lost 4 bases, and 15 bases lay in between. CDR3 length equals 15 residues. CDR3 nucleotides: TGTGCCAGCAGCTTGGCAGGGTTGGTGAGCTATGGCTACACCTTC. Amino acid sequence: CASSLAGLVSYGYTF. The full variable domain, in which reference TRBV11-2 and TRBJ1-2 provide the parts outside the CDR3, is EAGVAQSPRYKIIEKRQSVAFWCNPISGHATLYWYQQILGQGPKLLIQFQNNGVVDDSQLPKDRFSAERLKGVDSTLKIQPAKLEDSAVYLCASSLAGLVSYGYTFGSGTRLTVV.